Sequencing of this T cell receptor (beta chain) was carried out in a study of blood T cell repertoires in COVID-19. Turning to the study itself: The analysed material was cDNA or gDNA that came from T cells, B-cell-depleted T cells, or PBMCs.

This CDR3 spans 15 amino acids. V lost 6 bases, J lost 1 base, and 13 bases lay in between. From germline, CDR1 is MNHEY and CDR2 SMNVEV (reference sequence). Authors' methods: Using reference gene primer amplification, nucleated cell counts were estimated. Clones were read by immunoSEQ multiplex PCR, and TCRdb kept only the in-frame ones, dropping some. V and J calls and clone size are those listed in that table; D and trimming were worked out from the DNA. The sample yields over 150,000 clones, around 83% seen once. The TCR was taken from a woman aged 55-70 years with COVID-19, enrolled during active disease. The sequencing sample was made of peripheral blood. The V gene is TRBV27, the J gene TRBJ1-5, with D possibly TRBD1 on 5 matching bases. In nucleotides, the CDR3 is TGTGCCAGCAGACCCACGGGACTAAGCAATCAGCCCCAGCATTTT. Its protein is CASRPTGLSNQPQHF.